This entry lists 31 T cell receptor beta chains sequenced from one sample in a study of CD8 T cells in ankylosing spondylitis. Study-level findings and limits: What appeared characteristic of ankylosing spondylitis blood was a TCR beta motif of fewer than ten highly homologous variants.

Their antigen targets remain unknown. Each CDR3 protein gets one entry after TCRdb re-called the 5' RACE reads with MiXCR. The sample lists about 540,000 distinct CDR3 sequences; 9.5% to 15% were seen once. Material for sequencing was blood, either unsorted or a sorted T cell fraction (not recorded which). Source of these receptors: a male donor with ankylosing spondylitis.

In this sample, this clonotype turned up a few times. The chain has TRBV5-1 and TRBJ2-3; D ambiguous. V lost 4 bases and J lost 0, with 18 bases in between. The CDR3 is 17 residues long. In germline, CDR1 is SGHRS, CDR2 YFSETQ. CDR3 DNA sequence: TGCGCCAGCAGCATGGCTCAGCCGGTCCCTAGCACAGATACGCAGTATTTT. This translates into CASSMAQPVPSTDTQYF.

Note on this clonotype: Mismatch with germline at one junction end may stem from a read error. The V and J genes are TRBV28 and TRBJ2-7; a weak D match, TRBD2 (6 bases). Germline values: CDR1 MDHEN, CDR2 SYDVKM. The CDR3 contains 15 residues. DNA for the CDR3: TGTGCCAGCAGTTTATCCATCGGGGAGGTCAGCTCTACTCAATTC. Its protein product is CASSLSIGEVSSTQF.

This clonotype has a handful of counts. The chain uses TRBV20-1 and TRBJ1-5; no reliable D call. Germline V CDR1 and CDR2: DFQATT, SNEGSKA (reference sequence). V lost 2 bases and J lost 8, with 10 bases in between. CDR3 length: 12 amino acids. The CDR3, as DNA: TGCAGTGCTAGACGTGGCCCTGAGCCCCAGCATTTT. This codes for CSARRGPEPQHF.

This clonotype appeared a few times. The chain uses TRBV5-8 and TRBJ2-1; 7 positions match TRBD1. V gave up 3 bases and J gave up 7 bases; unmatched junction bases: 7. Looked up from germline, CDR1 is SGHTS and CDR2 is YDEGEE. This CDR3 contains 14 residues. CDR3 nucleotides: TGTGCCAGCAGCTCCGGACAGGCCTGGAATGAGCAGTTCTTC. Translating gives CASSSGQAWNEQFF.

The chain links TRBV30 to TRBJ2-7; 10 nucleotides align to TRBD1. The ends lost 2 bases at V and 0 bases at J; junction bases unmatched: 1. The germline CDR1 and CDR2 sequences are GTSNPN and SVGIG (reference sequence). The CDR3 covers 14 residues. The CDR3 DNA sequence: TGTGCCTGGAGTTGGGACAGGGGCTCCTACGAGCAGTACTTC. Translation: CAWSWDRGSYEQYF.

This clonotype has a count of ten or more. At one end the junction does not follow the germline gene, possibly because of a read error. The chain recombines TRBV7-2 with TRBJ2-1; D is perhaps TRBD1 (5 bases). Germline V gives CDR1 SGHTA, CDR2 FQGNSA. The CDR3 sequence is 15 residues long. The CDR3 coding sequence is TGCGCCAGCAGCTTGAGTTCAGGGTCTTACAATGAGCAGTTCTTC. This translates into CASSLSSGSYNEQFF.

This clonotype was seen more than once but under ten times. The chain is built from TRBV20-1 and TRBJ2-7, with 9 bases identical to TRBD2. V dropped 3 bases and J dropped 3; count of bases not matched to a gene: 6. The CDR3 loop spans 14 amino acids. Germline V lookup: CDR1 DFQATT, CDR2 SNEGSKA (reference sequence). CDR3 DNA sequence: TGCAGTGCTAGTAGAGCGGGAGGTTACTACGAGCAGTACTTC. Translating gives CSASRAGGYYEQYF.

This chain connects TRBV12-3 or TRBV12-4 to TRBJ2-5; D unresolved. The germline V and J ends were trimmed by 6 bases and 9 bases, with 14 bases remaining between them. The CDR3 has 12 amino acids. The CDR3: CASSTRSLSQYF. CDR3 bases: TGTGCCAGCAGCACGCGGTCCCTATCCCAGTACTTC.

This clonotype was picked up a small number of times. The genes are TRBV20-1 and TRBJ2-7, with 9 bases identical to TRBD2. Per germline, CDR1 DFQATT and CDR2 SNEGSKA (reference sequence). The CDR3 totals 13 residues. The trim removed 3 bases at V and 2 bases at J, leaving 2 bases unmatched. CDR3 region: CSARTSGTYEQYF. CDR3 nucleotides: TGCAGTGCTAGGACTAGCGGAACCTACGAGCAGTACTTC.

This clonotype was found a few times. The gene calls are TRBV24-1 and TRBJ2-1; the match to TRBD1 covers 9 bases. The germline CDR1 and CDR2 sequences are KGHDR and SFDVKD. The CDR3 contains 16 residues. J gave up 4 bases and V 5 bases, and 8 bases lay outside the gene matches. The CDR3 DNA sequence: TGTGCCACCAGTGGCGAGACAGGGGGGGGATACAATGAGCAGTTCTTC. It codes for CATSGETGGGYNEQFF.

This clonotype was seen ten or more times. The chain joins TRBV29-1 to TRBJ1-2; unclear D gene. The CDR3 is 11 amino acids. Trimming removed 0 bases at V and 5 bases at J, with 4 bases between. Per the germline V gene, CDR1 is SQVTM and CDR2 is ANQGSEA. The CDR3 DNA reads as TGCAGCGTTGAAGACATGTATGGCTACACCTTC. Its translation: CSVEDMYGYTF.

This clonotype has more than one count but fewer than ten. The chain carries TRBV7-8 and TRBJ2-7; no clear D. With 1 base removed from V and 0 bases from J, the gap between germline ends came to 10 bases. This CDR3 has 15 amino acids. CDR1 SGHVS and CDR2 FQNEAQ come from the germline V gene. The CDR3 sequence is CASSLDGWSSYEQYF. In DNA form, the CDR3 reads TGTGCCAGCAGCTTAGATGGGTGGAGCTCCTACGAGCAGTACTTC.

This clonotype was counted between two and nine times. This sequence joins TRBV27 and TRBJ2-1; 9 positions agree with TRBD2. The junction had 6 bases not matched to a gene; V was cut back by 6 bases and J by 0 bases. This CDR3 spans 16 amino acids. CDR1 and CDR2 from the germline V gene are MNHEY and SMNVEV (reference sequence). The CDR3 bases are TGTGCCAGCAGATTTAATAGCGGGAGCTCCTACAATGAGCAGTTCTTC. This encodes CASRFNSGSSYNEQFF.

This chain links TRBV2 with TRBJ1-1; D gene unclear. The CDR3 covers 11 residues. Trimming stripped 5 bases from V and 5 bases from J, with 6 bases between. Germline V gene lookup returns CDR1 SNHLY and CDR2 FYNNEI. The CDR3 DNA is TGTGCCAGCAGTACGTGGACTGAAGCTTTCTTT. Its translation is CASSTWTEAFF.

This clonotype was seen at least ten times. V usage is TRBV12-3 or TRBV12-4 and J usage is TRBJ2-2; unclear D gene. This CDR3 contains 15 residues. Trimming took 5 bases from V and 1 from J, leaving 11 bases between them. The CDR3, as DNA: TGTGCCAGCAGTCCACCCAACAGGAACACCGGGGAGCTGTTTTTT. This codes for CASSPPNRNTGELFF.

This clonotype was observed a few times. This chain connects TRBV5-6 to TRBJ2-1, with D perhaps matching TRBD2 (5 bases). The V end lost 3 bases, the J end lost 0 bases, and 10 bases lay between the germline ends. This CDR3 region has 15 residues. The germline V gene has CDR1 SGHDT and CDR2 YYEEEE. The CDR3 DNA follows: TGTGCCAGCAGCTCGGAGGAAAGCTCCTACAATGAGCAGTTCTTC. Residues: CASSSEESSYNEQFF.

A few counts support this clonotype. V gene TRBV14 combines with J gene TRBJ2-7; D call uncertain. The CDR3 contains 12 residues. The ends were cut back, 10 bases at V and 2 bases at J, with 12 bases in the middle. Germline lookup yields CDR1 SGHDN and CDR2 FVKESK. The DNA for the CDR3 is TGTGCCACCGGGCGGAGCACCTACGAGCAGTACTTC. Residues: CATGRSTYEQYF. The full variable domain, completed using reference TRBV14 and TRBJ2-7, is EAGVTQFPSHSVIEKGQTVTLRCDPISGHDNLYWYRRVMGKEIKFLLHFVKESKQDESGMPNNRFLAERTGGTYSTLKVQPAELEDSGVYFCATGRSTYEQYFGPGTRLTVT.

In this sample, this clonotype turned up many times. This chain uses TRBV30 with TRBJ2-2; D call uncertain. The CDR3 is made up of 14 amino acids. CDR1 GTSNPN and CDR2 SVGIG come from the germline V gene (reference sequence). Trimming left V 4 bases short and J 2 bases short, with 11 bases between. The CDR3: CAWKRLANTGELFF. The CDR3 DNA reads as TGTGCCTGGAAGAGGTTAGCCAACACCGGGGAGCTGTTTTTT. The entire variable domain, with the rest obtained from reference TRBV30 and TRBJ2-2, is as follows: SQTIHQWPATLVQPVGSPLSLECTVEGTSNPNLYWYRQAAGRGLQLLFYSVGIGQISSEVPQNLSASRPQDRQFILSSKKLLLSDSGFYLCAWKRLANTGELFFGEGSRLTVL.

This clonotype was detected ten times or more. The J gene is TRBJ1-2, the V gene TRBV2, with D perhaps TRBD1 (5 bases). The germline V gene has CDR1 SNHLY and CDR2 FYNNEI. V lost 1 base to trimming and J lost 4 bases, with 10 bases between them. This CDR3 has 14 residues. The CDR3 region is CASSEVLQVYGYTF. DNA for the CDR3: TGTGCCAGCAGTGAAGTTCTACAGGTCTATGGCTACACCTTC.

The J gene is TRBJ2-1, the V gene TRBV7-2; no reliable D call. The V end lost 5 bases, the J end lost 4 bases, and 15 bases lay between the germline ends. Germline V gives CDR1 SGHTA, CDR2 FQGNSA. The CDR3 has 15 amino acids. The CDR3 protein is CASSDGPSSYNEQFF. The CDR3, as DNA: TGTGCCAGCAGCGATGGACCGTCAAGTTACAATGAGCAGTTCTTC.

The chain carries TRBV7-2 and TRBJ2-3; 9 bases align to TRBD2. Per germline, CDR1 SGHTA and CDR2 FQGNSA. The CDR3 runs to 16 residues. Germline trimming cut 5 bases from V and 4 bases from J; bases unmatched to any gene: 10. This CDR3 is CASSRSAGGQADTQYF. As DNA, the CDR3 is TGTGCCAGCAGCCGTTCGGCGGGAGGGCAGGCAGATACGCAGTATTTT.

This clonotype was detected a few times. This sequence joins TRBV5-1 and TRBJ2-1; D is ambiguous. Trimming cost V 2 bases and J 3 bases, with 15 bases left between them. This CDR3 is 16 amino acids long. The germline CDR1 and CDR2 sequences are SGHRS and YFSETQ. As DNA, the CDR3 is TGCGCCAGCAGCTTCGAGGAACTATTAGGCTACAATGAGCAGTTCTTC. Translating gives CASSFEELLGYNEQFF.

This clonotype has a count of ten or more. The chain recombines TRBV5-1 with TRBJ2-1; D ambiguous. This CDR3 has 15 residues. Trimming removed 0 bases from V and 4 bases from J, with 11 bases in between. CDR1 is SGHRS and CDR2 is YFSETQ in the germline V gene. The CDR3 protein is CASSLAQSRYNEQFF. DNA of the CDR3: TGCGCCAGCAGCTTGGCCCAGAGCAGGTACAATGAGCAGTTCTTC.

V and J are TRBV11-2 and TRBJ1-3, with TRBD1 matching 10 bases. Looked up from germline, CDR1 is SGHAT and CDR2 is FQNNGV. The V segment lost 5 bases and the J segment 3 bases; nucleotides outside the gene matches: 7. The CDR3 consists of 16 residues. This CDR3 is CASSIGTGVLGNTIYF. The DNA for the CDR3 is TGTGCCAGCAGCATCGGGACAGGGGTTCTTGGAAACACCATATATTTT.

There are a few counts of this clonotype. The chain is built from TRBV20-1 and TRBJ2-1, with D possibly being TRBD2 (6 bases). CDR3 length: 14 amino acids. Trimming removed 3 bases from V and 0 bases from J, with 9 bases in between. From germline, CDR1 is DFQATT and CDR2 SNEGSKA (reference sequence). The CDR3: CSASSGNSYNEQFF. CDR3 bases: TGCAGTGCTAGTAGCGGAAACTCCTACAATGAGCAGTTCTTC.

In its sample, this clonotype was seen a few times. This chain joins TRBV12-3 or TRBV12-4 and TRBJ2-3, with no clear D. CDR3 size: 15 residues. V was shortened by 1 base and J by 5 bases, with 13 bases between the two germline ends. The CDR3 nucleotides read TGTGCCAGCAGTTTAGATAGGGCGAGGAGAGATACGCAGTATTTT. This gives the protein CASSLDRARRDTQYF.

The sample holds one count of this clonotype. The chain is built from TRBV28 and TRBJ2-7, with 8 bases lining up with TRBD2. CDR1 is MDHEN, CDR2 SYDVKM, per germline. With V trimmed by 6 bases and J by 3 bases, 10 bases remained unmatched. The CDR3 spans 15 residues. The DNA of the CDR3 is TGTGCCAGCAGCCCCGGGGGGGGGCGCGTCTACGAGCAGTACGTC. Translating gives CASSPGGGRVYEQYV.

This clonotype has ten or more counts. The chain employs TRBV20-1 and TRBJ1-6, with TRBD1 matching 8 bases. There are 15 residues in the CDR3. Germline CDR1 is DFQATT and CDR2 is SNEGSKA (reference sequence). The J segment lost 3 bases and the V segment lost 2 bases, leaving 3 bases of the junction unmatched. This CDR3 is CSARKDRVYNSPLHF. For the CDR3, the DNA is TGCAGTGCTAGAAAGGACAGGGTCTATAATTCACCCCTCCACTTT.

Only a few counts were recorded for this clonotype. This chain uses TRBV29-1 with TRBJ2-5; D gene ambiguous. Trimming pared 2 bases from V and 2 bases from J, leaving 6 bases between. From germline, CDR1 is SQVTM and CDR2 ANQGSEA. This CDR3 is 12 amino acids long. For the CDR3, the DNA is TGCAGCGTTGAACTCCTACAAGAGACCCAGTACTTC. Residues: CSVELLQETQYF.

This clonotype has only a few counts. The CDR3 loop reads CASSTSRGNSYNEQFF. In DNA form, the CDR3 reads TGTGCCAGCAGCACGTCGCGGGGGAACTCCTACAATGAGCAGTTCTTC. This chain connects TRBV11-2 to TRBJ2-1; the match to TRBD2 covers 7 bases. There are 16 residues in the CDR3. The J segment lost 0 bases and the V segment lost 5 bases, leaving 7 bases of the junction unmatched. Germline values: CDR1 SGHAT, CDR2 FQNNGV.

In this sample, this clonotype turned up many times. The CDR3 DNA reads as TGCGCCAGCAGCCTCTGGACTACCACCGATACGCAGTATTTT. Amino acid sequence: CASSLWTTTDTQYF. This chain links TRBV5-1 with TRBJ2-3, with D possibly being TRBD2 (6 bases). The CDR3 extends over 14 amino acids. Trimming cost V 4 bases and J 6 bases, with 15 bases left between them. The germline V gene encodes CDR1 SGHRS and CDR2 YFSETQ.